These T cell receptor beta chains were read from a single sample in a study of shared clonotypes between healthy human individuals. This table comes from immunoSEQ multiplex PCR, and its TCRdb copy is limited to in-frame clones, with some not included. The sample lists some 2.3 million clones, more than 80% occurring once. The sequenced sample was naive CD4+ T cells from PBMCs. The receptors were sampled from a man aged 18 to 29 in good health. Some clones in this sample may be carry-over from other donors' samples. Both conserved end residues are part of each CDR3. Fields, in order: V gene, J gene, clone size, D gene, CDR3 protein, CDR3 DNA. D genes are given only for firm matches. Size is omitted from some rows. Given values are once, few, many or a class for expanded clones.

v_call: TRBV4-2; j_call: TRBJ2-2; clone_size: .; d_call: .; cdr3_aa: CASSQDLVGGPRTGELFF; cdr3_nt: TGTGCCAGCAGCCAAGATCTCGTGGGAGGCCCTAGAACCGGGGAGCTGTTTTTT
v_call: TRBV4-3; j_call: TRBJ2-5; clone_size: .; d_call: TRBD1; cdr3_aa: CASSQALDRGRETQYF; cdr3_nt: TGCGCCAGCAGCCAAGCGCTGGACAGGGGGCGAGAGACCCAGTACTTC
v_call: TRBV10-1; j_call: TRBJ1-2; clone_size: few; d_call: TRBD1; cdr3_aa: CASSDGTVSNYGYTF; cdr3_nt: TGCGCCAGCAGCGATGGGACAGTTTCTAACTATGGCTACACCTTC
v_call: TRBV5-1; j_call: TRBJ1-1; clone_size: .; d_call: .; cdr3_aa: CASSLGFGNTEAFF; cdr3_nt: TGCGCCAGCAGCTTGGGGTTCGGGAACACTGAAGCTTTCTTT
v_call: TRBV25-1; j_call: TRBJ2-5; clone_size: once; d_call: .; cdr3_aa: CASSEYWTGETQYF; cdr3_nt: TGTGCCAGCAGTGAATATTGGACGGGGGAGACCCAGTACTTC
v_call: TRBV4-1; j_call: TRBJ2-6; clone_size: .; d_call: .; cdr3_aa: CASSQDRGSTGANVLTF; cdr3_nt: TGCGCCAGCAGCCAAGATAGGGGCAGTACTGGGGCCAACGTCCTGACTTTC
v_call: TRBV4-1; j_call: TRBJ1-5; clone_size: .; d_call: .; cdr3_aa: CASSQAAGYQPQHF; cdr3_nt: TGCGCCAGCAGCCAAGCGGCAGGGTATCAGCCCCAGCATTTT
v_call: TRBV4-1; j_call: TRBJ1-4; clone_size: once; d_call: .; cdr3_aa: CASSQGNRPSNEKLFF; cdr3_nt: TGCGCCAGCAGCCAAGGGAACCGGCCAAGTAATGAAAAACTGTTTTTT
v_call: TRBV4-3; j_call: TRBJ2-2; clone_size: .; d_call: .; cdr3_aa: CASTLARGPNTGELFF; cdr3_nt: TGCGCCAGCACCCTGGCTAGGGGTCCTAACACCGGGGAGCTGTTTTTT
v_call: TRBV6-1; j_call: TRBJ2-6; clone_size: .; d_call: .; cdr3_aa: CASSEMGWANVLTF; cdr3_nt: TGTGCCAGCAGTGAAATGGGGTGGGCCAACGTCCTGACTTTC
v_call: TRBV2; j_call: TRBJ2-1; clone_size: .; d_call: TRBD2; cdr3_aa: CASSVVGGDEQFF; cdr3_nt: TGTGCCAGCAGTGTCGTGGGAGGGGATGAGCAGTTCTTC
v_call: TRBV28; j_call: TRBJ1-4; clone_size: once; d_call: TRBD1; cdr3_aa: CASSRDSTFEKLFF; cdr3_nt: TGTGCCAGCAGTCGGGACAGTACCTTCGAAAAACTGTTTTTT
v_call: TRBV25-1; j_call: TRBJ2-7; clone_size: .; d_call: .; cdr3_aa: CASSEWDLRGYEQYF; cdr3_nt: TGTGCCAGCAGTGAGTGGGACTTGCGGGGCTACGAGCAGTACTTC
v_call: TRBV18; j_call: TRBJ2-1; clone_size: .; d_call: .; cdr3_aa: CASSISVAHYNEQFF; cdr3_nt: TGTGCCAGCTCAATTTCGGTGGCCCACTACAATGAGCAGTTCTTC
v_call: TRBV7-9; j_call: TRBJ2-1; clone_size: .; d_call: .; cdr3_aa: CASHRASYNEQFF; cdr3_nt: TGTGCCAGCCACAGGGCCTCCTACAATGAGCAGTTCTTC
v_call: TRBV10-3; j_call: TRBJ2-5; clone_size: .; d_call: .; cdr3_aa: CAISQGEAETQYF; cdr3_nt: TGTGCCATCAGCCAAGGGGAGGCCGAGACCCAGTACTTC
v_call: TRBV6-1; j_call: TRBJ2-7; clone_size: .; d_call: .; cdr3_aa: CASSETGPYEQYF; cdr3_nt: TGTGCCAGCAGTGAAACAGGGCCCTACGAGCAGTACTTC